The text below deals with one TCR beta chain. This entry comes from a study of lymphopenia after photon versus proton radiotherapy. There are 15 residues in the CDR3. Germline CDR1 reads MNHNS; CDR2 reads SASEGT. Trimming left V 5 bases short and J 3 bases short, with 15 bases between. TCRdb keeps only in-frame clones here, not all; method: immunoSEQ multiplex PCR. The repertoire holds about 50,000 clones, with 80% to 90% as singletons. The chain joins TRBV6-1 to TRBJ2-3; D uncertain. The source was peripheral blood, collected from a patient treated with photon-based radiotherapy. The receptor was derived from a man aged 50-59 years with gastric cancer. The CDR3, as DNA: TGTGCCAGCAGTATCCAAAACGACCGTACAGATACGCAGTATTTT. Protein sequence: CASSIQNDRTDTQYF.